These 30 T cell receptor beta chains originate from one sample sequenced in a study of T cells in Graves' hyperthyroidism and ophthalmopathy. Amplification of TCR beta CDR3 regions used RNA as the template. During a first-round RT-PCR of the TCR CDR3, the HTBI primer set was used. A single record per CDR3 protein comes from TCRdb applying MiXCR to the multiplex PCR reads. The sample consists of hundreds of thousands of distinct CDR3 sequences, 38% of them appearing once. The sample taken for sequencing was blood. Receptors originate from a man younger than 30 with Graves' hyperthyroidism.

In this sample, this clonotype turned up many times. The chain recombines TRBV10-3 with TRBJ1-2; no definite D call. V was trimmed by 2 bases and J by 2 bases, leaving 3 bases between them. The germline gives CDR1 ENHRY, CDR2 SYGVKD. This CDR3 spans 12 amino acids. This CDR3 is CAISEGNYGYTF. CDR3 coding DNA: TGTGCCATCAGTGAGGGGAACTATGGCTACACCTTC.

Many counts were recorded for this clonotype. This chain joins TRBV7-9 and TRBJ1-6; 9 bases are shared with TRBD1. Germline CDR1 reads SEHNR; CDR2 reads FQNEAQ (reference sequence). V trimming: 0 bases; J trimming: 8 bases; junction bases outside the gene matches: 5. This CDR3 has 16 residues. The CDR3: CASSLARTGAHSPLHF. The CDR3 DNA follows: TGTGCCAGCAGCTTAGCAAGGACAGGGGCTCATTCACCCCTCCACTTT.

V usage is TRBV9 and J usage is TRBJ1-3; possibly TRBD1 for D (5 bases). The CDR3 totals 15 residues. Trimming took 4 bases from V and 2 from J, leaving 13 bases between them. The germline V gene has CDR1 SGDLS and CDR2 YYNGEE. The CDR3 nucleotides are TGTGCCAGCAGCCCCCAGGGAACCGCTGGAAACACCATATATTTT. It translates to CASSPQGTAGNTIYF.

The V call is TRBV11-2, the J call TRBJ2-7, with D maybe TRBD1 (6 bases). The V and J ends lost 4 bases and 3 bases respectively, with 19 bases between them. The CDR3 is 16 amino acids. Germline V lookup: CDR1 SGHAT, CDR2 FQNNGV. The CDR3 bases are TGTGCCAGCAGCTCACTTAGGGGAGCACAGGGCTACGAGCAGTACTTC. Its protein is CASSSLRGAQGYEQYF.

This clonotype was counted many times. The CDR3 DNA follows: TGTGCCAGCAGCCCCTCCGCACCATACTATGGCTACACCTTC. As protein: CASSPSAPYYGYTF. This sequence joins TRBV7-9 and TRBJ1-2; D call uncertain. The V gene lost 5 bases and the J gene lost 3 bases, with 13 bases spanning the gap. The germline V gene encodes CDR1 SEHNR and CDR2 FQNEAQ (reference sequence). CDR3 length equals 14 residues.

This clonotype was seen only once. This rearrangement joins TRBV12-3 or TRBV12-4 to TRBJ1-2; D possibly corresponds to TRBD1 (5 bases). V dropped 2 bases and J dropped 9 bases, with 19 bases sitting between them. This CDR3 has 15 residues. Here the CDR3 reads CASSLPGRDQVSYTF. The DNA of the CDR3 is TGTGCCAGCAGTTTACCGGGCAGGGATCAAGTCAGCTACACCTTC.

This clonotype was found a few times. The J gene is TRBJ2-5, the V gene TRBV10-2; possible D gene TRBD1, 6 bases. V was shortened by 4 bases and J by 10 bases, with 19 bases between the two germline ends. The germline V gene encodes CDR1 WSHSY and CDR2 SAAADI. The CDR3 is 14 amino acids. The CDR3 spells CASSAWGPLFGQYF. In DNA, the CDR3 is TGCGCCAGCAGTGCTTGGGGGCCCTTGTTCGGCCAGTACTTC.

The sample holds many counts of this clonotype. The gene calls are TRBV7-2 and TRBJ1-6; 9 bases agree with TRBD1. J gave up 9 bases and V 3 bases, and 3 bases lay outside the gene matches. The CDR3 contains 14 residues. The germline V gene encodes CDR1 SGHTA and CDR2 FQGNSA. The CDR3 DNA reads as TGTGCCAGCAGCTTGGACAGGGGAAGTTCACCCCTCCACTTT. This sequence encodes CASSLDRGSSPLHF.

Points on this clonotype: A read error may be the cause here, since a much bigger clone is one base away. The chain employs TRBV10-2 and TRBJ1-2; TRBD1 aligns across 7 bases. CDR1 WSHSY and CDR2 SAAADI come from the germline V gene. V shed 0 bases, J shed 4 bases, and the junction held 5 bases outside the gene matches. The CDR3 has 15 residues. The CDR3 DNA reads as TGCGCCAGCAGTGAGTCCGGAACAGGGGTCTATGGCTACACCTTC. Protein: CASSESGTGVYGYTF.

This clonotype was seen only a few times. The rearrangement links TRBV12-3 or TRBV12-4 to TRBJ1-2, with no clear D. With 2 bases removed from V and 3 bases from J, the gap between germline ends came to 10 bases. The CDR3 is made up of 14 amino acids. In DNA form, the CDR3 reads TGTGCCAGCAGTTTAAACGGCGTTTACTATGGCTACACCTTC. Protein product: CASSLNGVYYGYTF.

This clonotype was observed a few times. V gene TRBV20-1 combines with J gene TRBJ2-7, with 7 bases matching TRBD2. This CDR3 has 14 amino acids. The V gene end was trimmed by 2 bases and the J gene end by 2 bases; junction bases not matched to a gene: 6. CDR1 is DFQATT and CDR2 is SNEGSKA in the germline V gene (reference sequence). CDR3 region: CSARSPRGAYEQYF. CDR3 nucleotide sequence: TGCAGTGCTAGATCCCCCCGGGGGGCCTACGAGCAGTACTTC.

The rearrangement uses TRBV6-2 or TRBV6-3 and TRBJ1-2; 7 bases align to TRBD1. Unmatched junction bases numbered 6, after V lost 0 bases and J lost 2 bases. This CDR3 is built from 16 residues. In germline, CDR1 is MNHEY, CDR2 SVGEGT. CDR3 bases: TGTGCCAGCAGTTACTCGTCAGGGGGTCGGAACTATGGCTACACCTTC. It translates to CASSYSSGGRNYGYTF.

In its sample, this clonotype was seen a few times. The rearrangement joins TRBV19 to TRBJ1-5; no clear D gene. V was clipped by 5 bases and J by 3 bases, with 17 bases between them. CDR3 length: 16 residues. Germline values: CDR1 LNHDA, CDR2 SQIVND (reference sequence). The CDR3 here is CASSAARAAFNQPQHF. In nucleotides, the CDR3 is TGTGCCAGTAGTGCCGCCCGGGCCGCATTCAATCAGCCCCAGCATTTT.

Only a few counts were recorded for this clonotype. The chain has TRBV28 and TRBJ2-7, with 14 bases identical to TRBD2. This CDR3 has 15 amino acids. V gave up 5 bases and J gave up 5 bases; unmatched junction bases: 5. Germline lookup yields CDR1 MDHEN and CDR2 SYDVKM. CDR3 bases: TGTGCCAGCAGTCAGGGACTAGCGGGAGTCCACGAGCAGTACTTC. Translation: CASSQGLAGVHEQYF.

V gene TRBV7-8 combines with J gene TRBJ1-2, with 8 positions matching TRBD1. Germline values: CDR1 SGHVS, CDR2 FQNEAQ. After removal of 8 bases from V and 2 bases from J, the junction contained 7 bases not matched to a gene. This CDR3 has 14 amino acids. CDR3: CASGARDRNYGYTF. The CDR3 coding sequence is TGTGCCAGCGGCGCACGGGACAGGAACTATGGCTACACCTTC.

V gene TRBV7-3 combines with J gene TRBJ2-2; 11 positions agree with TRBD2. The CDR3 runs to 19 residues. Germline CDR1 reads SGHTA; CDR2 reads FQGTGA. V shed 2 bases and J 2 bases; nucleotides not matched to a gene: 10. This chain's CDR3 is CASSLGTSGGADNTGELFF. The CDR3 DNA is TGTGCCAGCAGCTTAGGAACTAGCGGGGGAGCTGATAACACCGGGGAGCTGTTTTTT.

This clonotype was observed at least ten times. This sequence joins TRBV25-1 and TRBJ1-4; D unclear. The CDR3 is made up of 14 amino acids. Germline lookup yields CDR1 MGHDK and CDR2 SYGVNS. Between the trimmed V and J ends, which lost 4 bases and 8 bases, there was a span of 14 bases. The DNA of the CDR3 is TGTGCCAGCAGTGCCTCGGGAGGCCGAGAAAAACTGTTTTTT. Its protein is CASSASGGREKLFF.

The chain uses TRBV27 and TRBJ1-1, with TRBD1 as a possible D gene (5 bases). The V gene's germline CDR1 is MNHEY and CDR2 SMNVEV (reference sequence). CDR3 length: 15 residues. V gave up 0 bases and J gave up 3 bases, with 11 bases separating them. The CDR3 DNA reads TGTGCCAGCAGTTTATCTGGGGGTGGAGACACTGAAGCTTTCTTT. Translation: CASSLSGGGDTEAFF.

The chain combines TRBV11-2 with TRBJ2-5; 12 nucleotides align to TRBD2. J gave up 3 bases and V 3 bases, and 5 bases lay outside the gene matches. Germline V lookup: CDR1 SGHAT, CDR2 FQNNGV. The CDR3 loop spans 16 amino acids. Here the CDR3 reads CASSFWTSGVEETQYF. CDR3 sequence (DNA): TGTGCCAGCAGCTTCTGGACTAGCGGGGTTGAAGAGACCCAGTACTTC.

The rearrangement joins TRBV15 to TRBJ2-7; no firm D call. The J call may be in error: the DNA end matches TRBJ2-1 better. This CDR3 has 15 residues. Germline V lookup: CDR1 LNHNV, CDR2 YYDKDF (reference sequence). The chain's CDR3 is CATSRGGGVRDEQFF. DNA for the CDR3: TGTGCCACCAGCAGAGGGGGTGGGGTCCGGGATGAGCAGTTCTTC.

This clonotype was seen more than once but under ten times. The chain links TRBV12-3 or TRBV12-4 to TRBJ1-6, with no clear D. V shed 8 bases and J shed 7 bases, with 15 bases lying between them. CDR3 length: 14 residues. Here the CDR3 reads CASGRWESNSPLHF. As DNA, the CDR3 is TGTGCCAGCGGTCGTTGGGAGTCAAATTCACCCCTCCACTTT.

Remarks on this clonotype: A much larger clone sits a single nucleotide away, making a read error possible. This sequence joins TRBV29-1 and TRBJ2-7; perhaps TRBD1 as D (5 bases). V was pared by 7 bases and J by 3 bases, with 13 bases between. Germline V gene sequence: CDR1 SQVTM, CDR2 ANQGSEA. The CDR3 is 12 residues long. The CDR3: CSARTRHYEQYF. The CDR3 DNA sequence: TGCAGCGCCCGGACAAGACACTACGAGCAGTACTTC.

As regards this clonotype: The junction departs from germline at one end; a sequencing error may be responsible. The V gene is TRBV19, the J gene TRBJ1-1; tentative D call: TRBD1 (6 bases). Looked up from germline, CDR1 is LNHDA and CDR2 is SQIVND (reference sequence). CDR3 length: 15 amino acids. As DNA, the CDR3 is TGTGCCAGTAGTATACTAGCGGGGGCATCGGCTGAAGCCTTCTTT. It specifies CASSILAGASAEAFF.

The CDR3 loop is CSVELLGAQHF. CDR3 coding DNA: TGCAGCGTTGAATTACTGGGGGCCCAGCATTTT. This chain uses TRBV29-1 with TRBJ1-5; tentatively, D is TRBD1 (5 bases). Germline V lookup: CDR1 SQVTM, CDR2 ANQGSEA. The V gene lost 2 bases and the J gene lost 11 bases, with 10 bases spanning the gap. The CDR3 spans 11 residues.

There are a few counts of this clonotype. The chain has TRBV12-3 or TRBV12-4 and TRBJ2-2, with D possibly being TRBD1 or TRBD2 (5 bases each). The V and J ends lost 5 bases and 4 bases respectively, with 17 bases between them. The CDR3 consists of 16 residues. The CDR3: CASSLAGRPGTGELFF. In DNA, the CDR3 is TGTGCCAGCAGTCTTGCAGGGAGACCGGGCACCGGGGAGCTGTTTTTT.

This clonotype was recorded at least ten times. CDR3 in amino acids: CAISPGTGGPYEQYF. Here the CDR3 DNA reads TGTGCCATCAGTCCCGGGACAGGGGGTCCCTACGAGCAGTACTTC. The chain is built from TRBV10-3 and TRBJ2-7; 11 bases match TRBD1. The J segment lost 2 bases and the V segment lost 5 bases, leaving 5 bases of the junction unmatched. Germline V CDR1 and CDR2: ENHRY, SYGVKD. The CDR3 length is 15 residues.

With regard to this clonotype: An end of the junction differs from the germline gene, which may be a read error. The V and J genes are TRBV10-2 and TRBJ1-4, with D uncertain. This CDR3 contains 16 residues. CDR1 and CDR2 from the germline V gene are WSHSY and SAAADI. The CDR3 sequence is CASALRGPNPNEKPFF. CDR3 coding DNA: TGCGCCAGCGCCCTAAGAGGCCCGAACCCTAATGAAAAACCGTTTTTT.

The CDR3 protein is CASSFRLAGEETQYF. Written as DNA, the CDR3 is TGCGCCAGCAGCTTCAGGCTAGCGGGAGAAGAGACCCAGTACTTC. The chain combines TRBV5-1 with TRBJ2-5; 10 bases are shared with TRBD2. Losses at the gene ends were 2 bases for V and 3 bases for J; bases not matched to a gene: 4. Germline V gives CDR1 SGHRS, CDR2 YFSETQ. CDR3 length: 15 amino acids.

The rearrangement joins TRBV19 to TRBJ1-5; TRBD1 agrees at 7 bases. V gave up 4 bases and J gave up 2 bases; unmatched junction bases: 2. Germline-derived CDR1 and CDR2 are LNHDA and SQIVND (reference sequence). This CDR3 region has 14 residues. CDR3 coding DNA: TGTGCCAGTAGTAACGACAGGGGCAATCAGCCCCAGCATTTT. Protein: CASSNDRGNQPQHF.

As concerns this clonotype: A read error is possible here, since a much larger clone lies one base away. CDR3 protein: CASSVLDGDEKLFF. The CDR3 DNA reads TGTGCCAGCAGCGTATTGGACGGTGATGAAAAACTGTTTTTT. This chain links TRBV9 with TRBJ1-4; D not certain. V gave up 1 base and J gave up 6 bases, with 10 bases separating them. Per the germline V gene, CDR1 is SGDLS and CDR2 is YYNGEE. This CDR3 region has 14 residues.